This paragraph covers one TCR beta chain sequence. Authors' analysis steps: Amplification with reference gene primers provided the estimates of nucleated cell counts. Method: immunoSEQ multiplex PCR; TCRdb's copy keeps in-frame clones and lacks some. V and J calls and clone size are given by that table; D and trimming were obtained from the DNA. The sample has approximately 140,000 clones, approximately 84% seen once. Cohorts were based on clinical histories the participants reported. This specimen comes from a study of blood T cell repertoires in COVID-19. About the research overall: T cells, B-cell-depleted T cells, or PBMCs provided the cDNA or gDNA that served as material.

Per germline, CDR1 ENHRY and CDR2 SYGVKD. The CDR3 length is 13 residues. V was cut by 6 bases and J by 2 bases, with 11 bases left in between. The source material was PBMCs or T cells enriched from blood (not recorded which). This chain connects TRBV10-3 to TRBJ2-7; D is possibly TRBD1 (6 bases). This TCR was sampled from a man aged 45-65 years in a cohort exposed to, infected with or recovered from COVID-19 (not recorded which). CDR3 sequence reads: CAISLQGPYEQYF. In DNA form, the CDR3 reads TGTGCCATCAGCCTCCAGGGGCCCTACGAGCAGTACTTC.